These T cell receptor beta chains were read from a single sample in a study of metastatic and nonmetastatic thyroid tumors. TCRdb redid the clone calls on the PCR reads using MiXCR. The data contain about 19,000 clones, roughly 38% of them singletons. Material: tumor tissue. The receptor set was obtained from a female donor with papillary thyroid cancer or a benign thyroid nodule (not recorded which). Some clones in this sample may be carry-over from other donors' samples. The CDR3 runs from the conserved cysteine through the conserved F or W. The D gene is left open where the match is weak. Clone size is given for some rows only: seen once, a few or many times, or a class if the clone is expanded.

V gene: TRBV28
clone size: .
J gene: TRBJ2-7
D gene: .
CDR3 protein: CATVRWGYEQYF
CDR3 DNA: TGTGCCACGGTCCGATGGGGCTACGAGCAGTACTTC

V gene: TRBV6-1
clone size: few
J gene: TRBJ2-3
D gene: .
CDR3 protein: CASSSGGGSADTQYF
CDR3 DNA: TGTGCCAGCAGCTCAGGGGGGGGATCCGCAGATACGCAGTATTTT

V gene: TRBV2
clone size: few
J gene: TRBJ2-7
D gene: TRBD1
CDR3 protein: CASSFPGGERYEQYF
CDR3 DNA: TGTGCCAGCAGTTTTCCAGGGGGCGAACGTTACGAGCAGTACTTC

V gene: TRBV6-2/TRBV6-3
clone size: .
J gene: TRBJ2-3
D gene: .
CDR3 protein: CASSYLSLGADTQYF
CDR3 DNA: TGTGCCAGCAGTTACTTATCACTAGGAGCCGATACGCAGTATTTT

V gene: TRBV9
clone size: .
J gene: TRBJ2-3
D gene: .
CDR3 protein: CASSPSWVSDTQYF
CDR3 DNA: TGTGCCAGCAGCCCCAGCTGGGTTTCAGATACGCAGTATTTT

V gene: TRBV28
clone size: few
J gene: TRBJ2-7
D gene: .
CDR3 protein: CASSVKGYEQYF
CDR3 DNA: TGTGCCAGCAGTGTTAAAGGCTACGAGCAGTACTTC

V gene: TRBV28
clone size: few
J gene: TRBJ2-1
D gene: TRBD2
CDR3 protein: CASSPGTSGDYEQFF
CDR3 DNA: TGTGCCAGCAGTCCCGGGACTAGCGGGGACTATGAGCAGTTCTTC

V gene: TRBV5-1
clone size: .
J gene: TRBJ2-1
D gene: TRBD2
CDR3 protein: CASSWTSGREGEQFF
CDR3 DNA: TGCGCCAGCAGCTGGACTAGCGGGAGGGAGGGTGAGCAGTTCTTC

V gene: TRBV2
clone size: .
J gene: TRBJ2-1
D gene: TRBD1
CDR3 protein: CASSSFGDRGSNEQFF
CDR3 DNA: TGTGCCAGCAGTTCCTTTGGGGACAGGGGGAGTAATGAGCAGTTCTTC

V gene: TRBV6-1
clone size: few
J gene: TRBJ1-1
D gene: .
CDR3 protein: CASIRVPNTEAFF
CDR3 DNA: TGTGCCAGCATCCGTGTACCCAACACTGAAGCTTTCTTT

V gene: TRBV6-6
clone size: few
J gene: TRBJ2-7
D gene: .
CDR3 protein: CASSYSAGRNYEQYF
CDR3 DNA: TGTGCCAGCAGTTACTCGGCTGGACGGAACTACGAGCAGTACTTC

V gene: TRBV14
clone size: .
J gene: TRBJ1-3
D gene: .
CDR3 protein: CASSQDGIRNTIYF
CDR3 DNA: TGTGCCAGCAGCCAAGATGGGATCAGAAACACCATATATTTT

V gene: TRBV28
clone size: .
J gene: TRBJ2-1
D gene: TRBD2
CDR3 protein: CASRPNRLASQFF
CDR3 DNA: TGTGCCAGCAGACCTAACCGACTAGCGTCGCAGTTCTTC

V gene: TRBV30
clone size: .
J gene: TRBJ1-2
D gene: .
CDR3 protein: CAWSGRGWDNYGYTF
CDR3 DNA: TGTGCCTGGAGTGGCCGGGGGTGGGATAACTATGGCTACACCTTC

V gene: TRBV20-1
clone size: .
J gene: TRBJ2-3
D gene: .
CDR3 protein: CSATDTIRADTQYF
CDR3 DNA: TGCAGTGCAACGGACACAATAAGGGCAGATACGCAGTATTTT

V gene: TRBV7-2
clone size: .
J gene: TRBJ2-3
D gene: TRBD1
CDR3 protein: CASSHRDRASTDTQYF
CDR3 DNA: TGTGCCAGCAGCCATCGGGACAGAGCTAGCACAGATACGCAGTATTTT

V gene: TRBV2
clone size: .
J gene: TRBJ2-5
D gene: .
CDR3 protein: CASIQTGRATQYF
CDR3 DNA: TGTGCCAGCATTCAGACAGGGAGGGCGACCCAGTACTTC

V gene: TRBV12-3/TRBV12-4
clone size: .
J gene: TRBJ1-5
D gene: .
CDR3 protein: CASSFLGSNQPQHF
CDR3 DNA: TGTGCCAGCAGTTTTTTAGGGAGCAATCAGCCCCAGCATTTT

V gene: TRBV28
clone size: few
J gene: TRBJ1-5
D gene: .
CDR3 protein: CASTKGVGNQPQHF
CDR3 DNA: TGTGCCAGCACCAAAGGGGTGGGCAATCAGCCCCAGCATTTT

V gene: TRBV15
clone size: once
J gene: TRBJ2-2
D gene: .
CDR3 protein: CATSRQGDTGELFF
CDR3 DNA: TGTGCCACCAGCAGACAGGGCGACACCGGGGAGCTGTTTTTT

V gene: TRBV7-2
clone size: few
J gene: TRBJ1-2
D gene: .
CDR3 protein: CASSPQGYGYTF
CDR3 DNA: TGTGCCAGCAGCCCCCAGGGGTATGGCTACACCTTC

V gene: TRBV11-2
clone size: few
J gene: TRBJ2-1
D gene: TRBD2
CDR3 protein: CASSLVAGGRNEQFF
CDR3 DNA: TGTGCCAGCAGCTTAGTAGCGGGGGGCAGGAATGAGCAGTTCTTC

V gene: TRBV7-2
clone size: few
J gene: TRBJ2-7
D gene: TRBD2
CDR3 protein: CASSLRRGYYEQYF
CDR3 DNA: TGTGCCAGCAGCTTAAGGCGGGGGTATTACGAGCAGTACTTC

V gene: TRBV7-2
clone size: .
J gene: TRBJ1-6
D gene: .
CDR3 protein: CASSRAISEGSPLHF
CDR3 DNA: TGTGCCAGCAGCCGAGCGATCTCCGAGGGTTCACCCCTCCACTTT

V gene: TRBV5-1
clone size: .
J gene: TRBJ2-3
D gene: .
CDR3 protein: CASSSSGDTQYF
CDR3 DNA: TGCGCCAGCAGCTCCTCGGGAGATACGCAGTATTTT

V gene: TRBV6-1
clone size: many
J gene: TRBJ1-4
D gene: .
CDR3 protein: CASSESGSEKLFF
CDR3 DNA: TGTGCCAGCAGTGAATCAGGGAGTGAAAAACTGTTTTTT

V gene: TRBV20-1
clone size: few
J gene: TRBJ2-1
D gene: TRBD2
CDR3 protein: CSARDTAGDYNEQFF
CDR3 DNA: TGCAGTGCTAGAGATACAGCGGGAGACTACAATGAGCAGTTCTTC

V gene: TRBV10-3
clone size: few
J gene: TRBJ1-1
D gene: .
CDR3 protein: CAIMGTGSEAFF
CDR3 DNA: TGTGCCATCATGGGTACCGGGTCTGAAGCTTTCTTT

V gene: TRBV5-1
clone size: .
J gene: TRBJ2-1
D gene: TRBD2
CDR3 protein: CASSLGSSGYNEQFF
CDR3 DNA: TGCGCCAGCAGCTTGGGATCTAGCGGTTACAATGAGCAGTTCTTC

V gene: TRBV5-1
clone size: .
J gene: TRBJ2-6
D gene: .
CDR3 protein: CASSWSTPTVSASGANVLTF
CDR3 DNA: TGCGCCAGCAGCTGGTCAACGCCGACAGTATCGGCGTCTGGGGCCAACGTCCTGACTTTC

V gene: TRBV7-9
clone size: .
J gene: TRBJ1-2
D gene: .
CDR3 protein: CASSLAIGYGYTF
CDR3 DNA: TGTGCCAGCAGCTTAGCTATAGGCTATGGCTACACCTTC

V gene: TRBV3-1
clone size: few
J gene: TRBJ2-7
D gene: TRBD1
CDR3 protein: CASSPLGTGRYEQYF
CDR3 DNA: TGTGCCAGCAGCCCGCTTGGGACAGGGAGATACGAGCAGTACTTC

V gene: TRBV6-2/TRBV6-3
clone size: few
J gene: TRBJ2-7
D gene: .
CDR3 protein: CASSTPGTNSEQYF
CDR3 DNA: TGTGCCAGCAGTACCCCGGGAACTAATTCCGAGCAGTACTTC

V gene: TRBV2
clone size: .
J gene: TRBJ1-2
D gene: TRBD1
CDR3 protein: CASKGGRTGLGYTF
CDR3 DNA: TGTGCCAGCAAGGGGGGGCGGACAGGACTTGGCTACACCTTC

V gene: TRBV20-1
clone size: .
J gene: TRBJ2-3
D gene: TRBD2
CDR3 protein: CSARDSGTSVSDTQYF
CDR3 DNA: TGCAGTGCTAGAGATTCCGGGACTAGCGTTTCAGATACGCAGTATTTT

V gene: TRBV6-1
clone size: few
J gene: TRBJ2-7
D gene: .
CDR3 protein: CASSRTVYEQYF
CDR3 DNA: TGTGCCAGCAGCCGGACGGTATACGAGCAGTACTTC

V gene: TRBV6-1
clone size: .
J gene: TRBJ1-5
D gene: .
CDR3 protein: CASSQTGRQPQHF
CDR3 DNA: TGTGCCAGCAGCCAGACAGGCCGTCAGCCCCAGCATTTT

V gene: TRBV6-2/TRBV6-3
clone size: .
J gene: TRBJ1-2
D gene: .
CDR3 protein: CASSYSGEHPRVTF
CDR3 DNA: TGTGCCAGCAGTTACTCCGGTGAGCACCCTAGGGTCACCTTC

V gene: TRBV19
clone size: .
J gene: TRBJ1-1
D gene: .
CDR3 protein: CASSVEQGSEAFF
CDR3 DNA: TGTGCCAGTAGTGTCGAACAGGGATCTGAAGCTTTCTTT

V gene: TRBV6-1
clone size: .
J gene: TRBJ1-6
D gene: TRBD1
CDR3 protein: CASSRTGGWSPLHF
CDR3 DNA: TGTGCCAGCAGTCGGACAGGGGGATGGTCACCCCTCCACTTT

V gene: TRBV28
clone size: many
J gene: TRBJ2-1
D gene: .
CDR3 protein: CASTPGGGAPYNEQFF
CDR3 DNA: TGTGCCAGCACTCCCGGGGGCGGGGCGCCGTACAATGAGCAGTTCTTC

V gene: TRBV7-8
clone size: .
J gene: TRBJ2-3
D gene: TRBD1
CDR3 protein: CASSQWGGQGSDTQYF
CDR3 DNA: TGTGCCAGCAGCCAATGGGGGGGACAGGGATCAGATACGCAGTATTTT